This T cell receptor beta chain was retrieved from a study of response to subunit inactivated influenza vaccine. Study conclusions and caveats: The authors suggested that every seasonal influenza vaccination recruits few new T cells.

In regard to this clonotype: Antigen unknown.

This CDR3 has 18 amino acids. Trimming cost V 2 bases and J 7 bases; bases outside gene matches: 13. Germline CDR1 reads MNHEY; CDR2 reads SVGEGT. TCRdb reprocessed the RT-PCR reads via MiXCR and lists one record per CDR3 protein. The profile shows about 310,000 distinct CDR3 sequences, roughly 22% of them singletons. This receptor was identified in a man between 45 and 75 years old who received an inactivated influenza vaccine. This sample comprised PBMCs from blood, obtained about 19 months after vaccination. The chain uses TRBV6-2 or TRBV6-3 and TRBJ2-1; 11 bases fit TRBD2. The CDR3 region is CASSYRRRLAGGQNEQFF. In DNA, the CDR3 is TGTGCCAGCAGTTACAGACGTAGGCTAGCGGGAGGTCAGAATGAGCAGTTCTTC.